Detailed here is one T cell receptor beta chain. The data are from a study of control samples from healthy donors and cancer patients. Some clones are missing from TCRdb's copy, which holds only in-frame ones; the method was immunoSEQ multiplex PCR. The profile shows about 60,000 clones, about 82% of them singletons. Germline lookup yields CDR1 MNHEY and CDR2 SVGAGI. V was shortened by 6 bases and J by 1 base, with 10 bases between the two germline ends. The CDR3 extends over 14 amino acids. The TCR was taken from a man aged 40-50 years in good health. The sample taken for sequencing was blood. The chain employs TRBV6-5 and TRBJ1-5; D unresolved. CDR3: CASSPWRSNQPQHF. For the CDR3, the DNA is TGTGCCAGCAGCCCCTGGAGGAGCAATCAGCCCCAGCATTTT.